The T cell receptor (beta chain) under discussion was sequenced for a study of cytomegalovirus exposure and HLA in healthy donors. Study overall: Most genotyped donors, 65% to 85% of more than 300, had Caucasian-associated genetic ancestry. General study findings and limits: The study dropped some indistinguishable V segments, TRBV6-2 and TRBV6-3 among them.

Donors consisted of healthy bone marrow donors. To note about this clone: Its antigen is still unknown.

60 Vbeta and 13 Jbeta primers were used in PCR. This table comes from immunoSEQ multiplex PCR, and its TCRdb copy is limited to in-frame clones, with some not included. The sample contains 80,000 or so clones, 67% of which appear only once. V lost 1 base, J lost 3 bases, and 5 bases lay in between. The CDR3 sequence is 13 residues long. The germline V gene has CDR1 MGHRA and CDR2 YSYEKL. The sequencing sample was made of PBMCs. The chain employs TRBV4-1 and TRBJ2-3; D ambiguous. The source is a woman between 50 and 59 years old in good health and CMV-seropositive. The chain's CDR3 is CASSQVLTDTQYF. The CDR3 DNA is TGCGCCAGCAGCCAAGTATTGACAGATACGCAGTATTTT.